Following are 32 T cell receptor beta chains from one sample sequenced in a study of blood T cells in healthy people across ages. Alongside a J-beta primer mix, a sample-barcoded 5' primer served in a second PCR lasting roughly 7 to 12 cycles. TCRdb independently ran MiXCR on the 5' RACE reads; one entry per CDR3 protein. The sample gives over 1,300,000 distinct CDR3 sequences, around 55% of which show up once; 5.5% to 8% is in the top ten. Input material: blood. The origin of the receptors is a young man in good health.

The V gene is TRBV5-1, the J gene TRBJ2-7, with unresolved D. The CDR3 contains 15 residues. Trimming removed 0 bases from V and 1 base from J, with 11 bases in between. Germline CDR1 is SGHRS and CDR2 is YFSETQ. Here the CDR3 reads CASSLVNPGSYEQYF. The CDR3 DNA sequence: TGCGCCAGCAGCTTGGTTAACCCCGGATCCTACGAGCAGTACTTC.

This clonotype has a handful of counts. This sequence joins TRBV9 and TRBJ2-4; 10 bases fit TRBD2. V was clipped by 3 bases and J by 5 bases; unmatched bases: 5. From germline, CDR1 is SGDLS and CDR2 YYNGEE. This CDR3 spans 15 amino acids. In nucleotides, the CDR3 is TGTGCCAGCAGCGGCCCCCTAGCGGGGGAAAACATTCAGTACTTC. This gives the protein CASSGPLAGENIQYF.

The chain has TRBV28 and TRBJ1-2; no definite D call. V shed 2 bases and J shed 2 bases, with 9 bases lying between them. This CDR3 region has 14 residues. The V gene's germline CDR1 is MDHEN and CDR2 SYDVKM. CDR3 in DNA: TGTGCCAGCAGTTTAAGCAACTTAAACTATGGCTACACCTTC. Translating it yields CASSLSNLNYGYTF.

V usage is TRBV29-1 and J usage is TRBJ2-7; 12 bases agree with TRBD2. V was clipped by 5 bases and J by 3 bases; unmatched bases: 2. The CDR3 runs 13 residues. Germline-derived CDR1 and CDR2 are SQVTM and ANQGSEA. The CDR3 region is CSVTSGGSYEQYF. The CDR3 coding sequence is TGCAGCGTTACTAGCGGGGGGAGCTACGAGCAGTACTTC.

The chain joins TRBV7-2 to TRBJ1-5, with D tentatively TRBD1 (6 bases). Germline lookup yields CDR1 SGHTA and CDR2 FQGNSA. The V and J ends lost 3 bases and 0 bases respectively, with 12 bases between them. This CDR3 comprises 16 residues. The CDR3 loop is CASSFRQDLSNQPQHF. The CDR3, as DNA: TGTGCCAGCAGCTTTCGACAGGACCTTAGCAATCAGCCCCAGCATTTT.

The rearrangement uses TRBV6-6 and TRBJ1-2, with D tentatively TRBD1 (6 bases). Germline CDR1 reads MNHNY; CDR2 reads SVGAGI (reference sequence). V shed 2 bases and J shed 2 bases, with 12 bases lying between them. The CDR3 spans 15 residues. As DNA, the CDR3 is TGTGCCAGCAGTTACGATGGTGGACAGAACTATGGCTACACCTTC. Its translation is CASSYDGGQNYGYTF.

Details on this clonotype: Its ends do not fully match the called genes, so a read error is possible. For the CDR3, the DNA is TGTGCTAGCAGTCAAAGCGGGGCTCTCGAGCAGTACTTC. This gives the protein CASSQSGALEQYF. This chain links TRBV7-7 with TRBJ2-5, with TRBD2 identical over 7 bases. The J call may be faulty, since TRBJ2-7 better matches the DNA end. The CDR3 runs to 13 residues. Per germline, CDR1 SSHAT and CDR2 FNYEAQ (reference sequence).

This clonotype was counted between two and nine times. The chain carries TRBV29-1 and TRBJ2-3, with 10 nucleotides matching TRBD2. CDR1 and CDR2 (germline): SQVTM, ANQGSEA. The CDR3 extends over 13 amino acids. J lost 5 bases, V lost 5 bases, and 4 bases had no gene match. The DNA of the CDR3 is TGCAGCGTTAGCGGGAGGGCCGGAGATACGCAGTATTTT. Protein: CSVSGRAGDTQYF.

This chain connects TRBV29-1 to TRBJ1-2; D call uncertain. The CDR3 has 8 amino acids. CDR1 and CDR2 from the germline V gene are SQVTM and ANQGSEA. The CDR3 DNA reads TGCACCTCCCCTGGCTACACCTTC. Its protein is CTSPGYTF.

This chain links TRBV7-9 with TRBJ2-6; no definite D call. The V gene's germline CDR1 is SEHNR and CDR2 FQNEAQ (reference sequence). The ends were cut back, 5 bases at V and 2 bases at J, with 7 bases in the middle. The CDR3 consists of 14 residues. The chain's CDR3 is CASSQLPGANVLTF. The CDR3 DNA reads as TGTGCCAGCAGCCAATTACCTGGGGCCAACGTCCTGACTTTC. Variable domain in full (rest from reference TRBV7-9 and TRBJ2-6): DTGVSQNPRHKITKRGQNVTFRCDPISEHNRLYWYRQTLGQGPEFLTYFQNEAQLEKSRLLSDRFSAERPKGSFSTLEIQRTEQGDSAMYLCASSQLPGANVLTFGAGSRLTVL.

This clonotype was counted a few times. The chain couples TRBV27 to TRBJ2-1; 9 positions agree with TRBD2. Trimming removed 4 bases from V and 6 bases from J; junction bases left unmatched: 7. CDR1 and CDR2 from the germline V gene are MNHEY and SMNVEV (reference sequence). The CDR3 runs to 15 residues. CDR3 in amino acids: CASSSVAGAINEQFF. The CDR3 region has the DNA TGTGCCAGCAGTTCCGTAGCGGGGGCGATCAATGAGCAGTTCTTC.

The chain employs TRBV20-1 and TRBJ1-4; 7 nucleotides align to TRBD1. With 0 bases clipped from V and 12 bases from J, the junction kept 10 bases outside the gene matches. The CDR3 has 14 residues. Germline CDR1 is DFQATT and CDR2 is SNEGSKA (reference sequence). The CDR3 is CSARDYYGTAQLFF. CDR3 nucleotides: TGCAGTGCTAGAGATTACTATGGGACAGCACAACTGTTTTTT.

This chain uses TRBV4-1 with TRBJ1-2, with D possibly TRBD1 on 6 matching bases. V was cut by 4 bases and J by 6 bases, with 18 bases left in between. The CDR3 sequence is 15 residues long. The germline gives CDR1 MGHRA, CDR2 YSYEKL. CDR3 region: CASSPQRGGRDGYTF. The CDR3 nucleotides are TGCGCCAGCAGCCCCCAGAGGGGGGGGCGGGATGGCTACACCTTC.

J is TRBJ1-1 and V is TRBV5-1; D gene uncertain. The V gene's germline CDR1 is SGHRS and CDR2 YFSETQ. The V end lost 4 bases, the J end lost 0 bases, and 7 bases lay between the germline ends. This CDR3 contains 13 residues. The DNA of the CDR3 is TGCGCCAGCAGCAAAGATCTGAACACTGAAGCTTTCTTT. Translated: CASSKDLNTEAFF.

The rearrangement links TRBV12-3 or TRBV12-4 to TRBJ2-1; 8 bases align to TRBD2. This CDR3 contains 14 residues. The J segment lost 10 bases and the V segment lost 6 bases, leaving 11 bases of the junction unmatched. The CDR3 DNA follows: TGTGCCAGCAGCCTGGGACTAGTGGTCGGGGAGCAGTTCTTC. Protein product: CASSLGLVVGEQFF.

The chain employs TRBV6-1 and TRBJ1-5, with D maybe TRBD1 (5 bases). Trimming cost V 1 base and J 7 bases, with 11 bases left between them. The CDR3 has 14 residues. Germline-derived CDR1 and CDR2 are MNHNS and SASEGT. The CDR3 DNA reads TGTGCCAGCAGTGAAGTGGAGGGGAGGCAGCCCCAGCATTTT. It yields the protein CASSEVEGRQPQHF.

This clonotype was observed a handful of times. The CDR3 nucleotides are TGCAGTGCTATCGGGACTAGCGGGAGTGGGACCCAGTACTTC. Its translation: CSAIGTSGSGTQYF. The V and J genes are TRBV20-1 and TRBJ2-5; 14 nucleotides match TRBD2. The junction had 5 bases not matched to a gene; V was cut back by 4 bases and J by 7 bases. This CDR3 is built from 14 residues. CDR1 is DFQATT and CDR2 is SNEGSKA in the germline V gene (reference sequence).

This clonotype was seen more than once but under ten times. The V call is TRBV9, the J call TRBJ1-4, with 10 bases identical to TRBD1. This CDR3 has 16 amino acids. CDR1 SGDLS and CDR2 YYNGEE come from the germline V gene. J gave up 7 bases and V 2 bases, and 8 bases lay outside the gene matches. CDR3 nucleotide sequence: TGTGCCAGCAGCGTCGGGACCCGGGACAGGGGTGAAAAACTGTTTTTT. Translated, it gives CASSVGTRDRGEKLFF.

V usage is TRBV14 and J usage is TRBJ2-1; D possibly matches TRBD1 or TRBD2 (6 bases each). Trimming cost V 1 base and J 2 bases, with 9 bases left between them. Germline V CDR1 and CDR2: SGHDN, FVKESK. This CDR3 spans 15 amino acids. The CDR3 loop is CASSQVGGPYNEQFF. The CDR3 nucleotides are TGTGCCAGCAGCCAAGTCGGGGGCCCCTACAATGAGCAGTTCTTC.

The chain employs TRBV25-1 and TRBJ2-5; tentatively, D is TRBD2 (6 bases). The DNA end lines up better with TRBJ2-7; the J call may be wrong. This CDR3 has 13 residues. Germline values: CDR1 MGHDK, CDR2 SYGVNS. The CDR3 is CASRDGLTYEQYF. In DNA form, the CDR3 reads TGTGCCAGCAGGGACGGACTAACCTACGAGCAGTACTTC.

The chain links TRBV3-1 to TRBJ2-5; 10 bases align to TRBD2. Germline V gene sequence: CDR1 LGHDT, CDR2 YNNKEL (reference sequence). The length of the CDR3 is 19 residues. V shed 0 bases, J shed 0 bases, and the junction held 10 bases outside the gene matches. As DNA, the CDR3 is TGTGCCAGCAGCCAAGATACCGGGACTAGCGCATACTACCAAGAGACCCAGTACTTC. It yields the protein CASSQDTGTSAYYQETQYF.

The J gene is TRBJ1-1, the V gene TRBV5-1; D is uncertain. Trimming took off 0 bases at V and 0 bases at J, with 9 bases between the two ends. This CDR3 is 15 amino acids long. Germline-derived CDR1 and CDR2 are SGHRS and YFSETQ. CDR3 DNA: TGCGCCAGCAGCTTGGCCCAGCAAATGAACACTGAAGCTTTCTTT. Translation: CASSLAQQMNTEAFF. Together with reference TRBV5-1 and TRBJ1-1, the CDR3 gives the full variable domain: KAGVTQTPRYLIKTRGQQVTLSCSPISGHRSVSWYQQTPGQGLQFLFEYFSETQRNKGNFPGRFSGRQFSNSRSEMNVSTLELGDSALYLCASSLAQQMNTEAFFGQGTRLTVV.

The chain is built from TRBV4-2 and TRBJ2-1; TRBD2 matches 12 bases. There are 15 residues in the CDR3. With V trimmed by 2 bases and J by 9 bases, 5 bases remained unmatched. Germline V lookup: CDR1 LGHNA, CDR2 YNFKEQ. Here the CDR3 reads CASSQILAGGFEQFF. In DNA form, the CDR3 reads TGTGCCAGCAGCCAAATACTAGCGGGAGGTTTTGAGCAGTTCTTC.

Written as DNA, the CDR3 is TGTGCCAGCACCCGGGACAGGGGAAAGGCTTTCTTT. Translation: CASTRDRGKAFF. This sequence joins TRBV12-3 or TRBV12-4 and TRBJ1-1; 10 bases are a match to TRBD1. V was pared by 7 bases and J by 11 bases, with 7 bases of the junction left unmatched. The CDR3 consists of 12 residues.

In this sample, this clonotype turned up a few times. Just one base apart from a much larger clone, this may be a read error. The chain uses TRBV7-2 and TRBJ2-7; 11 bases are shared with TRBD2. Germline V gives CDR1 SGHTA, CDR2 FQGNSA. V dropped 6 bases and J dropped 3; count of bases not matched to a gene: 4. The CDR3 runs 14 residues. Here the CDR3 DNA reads TGTGCCAGCAGGCAAGGGACTAGCGGCTACGAGCAGTACTTC. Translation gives CASRQGTSGYEQYF.

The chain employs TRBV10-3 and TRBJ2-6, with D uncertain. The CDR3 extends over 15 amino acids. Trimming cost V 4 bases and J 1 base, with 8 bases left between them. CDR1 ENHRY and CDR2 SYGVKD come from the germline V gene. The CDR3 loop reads CAISAQKSGANVLTF. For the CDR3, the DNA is TGTGCCATCAGTGCACAGAAATCTGGGGCCAACGTCCTGACTTTC.

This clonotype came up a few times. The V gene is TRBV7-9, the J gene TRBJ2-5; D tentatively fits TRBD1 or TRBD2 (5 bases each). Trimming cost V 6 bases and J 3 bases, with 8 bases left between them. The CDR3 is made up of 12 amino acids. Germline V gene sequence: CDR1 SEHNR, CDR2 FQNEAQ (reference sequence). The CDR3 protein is CASREGKETQYF. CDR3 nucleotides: TGTGCCAGCAGAGAGGGGAAAGAGACCCAGTACTTC.

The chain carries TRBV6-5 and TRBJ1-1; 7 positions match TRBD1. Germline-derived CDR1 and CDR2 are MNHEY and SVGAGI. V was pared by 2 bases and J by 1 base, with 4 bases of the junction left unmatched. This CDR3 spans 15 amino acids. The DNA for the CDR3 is TGTGCCAGCAGTTACGAGGCAGGGGGGAACACTGAAGCTTTCTTT. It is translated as CASSYEAGGNTEAFF.

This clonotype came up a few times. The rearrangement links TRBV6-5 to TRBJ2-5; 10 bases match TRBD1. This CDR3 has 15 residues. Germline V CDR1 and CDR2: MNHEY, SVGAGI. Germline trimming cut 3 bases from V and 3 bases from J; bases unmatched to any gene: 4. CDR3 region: CASSYFGTGEETQYF. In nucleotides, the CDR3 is TGTGCCAGCAGTTATTTCGGGACAGGGGAAGAGACCCAGTACTTC.

DNA of the CDR3: TGTGCCAGCTCACCTGGGACTAGTGGGGGTCCCAGTGCAGATACGCAGTATTTT. This sequence encodes CASSPGTSGGPSADTQYF. The chain carries TRBV18 and TRBJ2-3, with 8 positions matching TRBD2. The V gene end was trimmed by 3 bases and the J gene end by 4 bases; junction bases not matched to a gene: 15. CDR1 is KGHSH and CDR2 is LQKENI in the germline V gene. The CDR3 sequence is 18 residues long.

CDR3 sequence: CASSLLSYTEAFF. For the CDR3, the DNA is TGTGCCAGCAGCTTATTGTCCTACACTGAAGCTTTCTTT. This chain connects TRBV7-9 to TRBJ1-1; D remains unclear. Trimming pared 2 bases from V and 3 bases from J, leaving 7 bases between. Looked up from germline, CDR1 is SEHNR and CDR2 is FQNEAQ (reference sequence). The CDR3 spans 13 residues.

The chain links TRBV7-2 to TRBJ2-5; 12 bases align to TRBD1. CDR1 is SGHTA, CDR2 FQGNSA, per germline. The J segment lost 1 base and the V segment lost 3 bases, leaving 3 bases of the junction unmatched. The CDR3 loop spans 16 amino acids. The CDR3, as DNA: TGTGCCAGCAGCTTTCCGGGACAGGGGGCCCAAGAGACCCAGTACTTC. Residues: CASSFPGQGAQETQYF.